This T cell receptor (beta chain) was recorded in a study of CD8+ T cells in alopecia areata. General study points: An increase in clonality over normal scalp was evident in lesional scalp, especially alopecia totalis/universalis. Scalp sample data also include resident alphabeta T cells from normal skin. Sharing of TCR sequences between patients (possibly for HLA-related reasons) was less clear than in mice.

TCR sequencing used cDNA made by reverse transcription of extracted RNA. The method was immunoSEQ multiplex PCR; TCRdb's version includes in-frame clones alone and lacks a portion of them. The data hold a few thousand clones, with roughly 70% observed a single time. To note about this clone: No antigen is known for it.

The CDR3 is 15 residues long. V dropped 5 bases and J dropped 7 bases, with 18 bases sitting between them. Germline V gives CDR1 SGHTA, CDR2 FQGNSA. The source of this sequence is a human donor in good health. The genes are TRBV7-2 and TRBJ2-1; a weak D match, TRBD1 (6 bases). The sample was skin. The CDR3 region is CASSIAGTTHNEQFF. Here the CDR3 DNA reads TGTGCCAGCAGCATCGCCGGGACAACCCATAATGAGCAGTTCTTC.